The 27 T cell receptor beta chains given below trace back to one sample, sequenced in a study of T cells in Graves' hyperthyroidism and ophthalmopathy. Amplified regions were TCR beta CDR3 sequences from RNA transcripts. The TCR CDR3 first-round RT-PCR relied on the HTBI primer set. One entry per CDR3 protein, called by TCRdb with MiXCR from the multiplex PCR reads. This table has roughly 280,000 distinct CDR3 sequences, 17% appearing once. The sequenced sample was blood. The origin of the receptors is a woman aged 55-69 years with Graves' ophthalmopathy.

This clonotype was recorded a few times. This chain links TRBV7-3 with TRBJ2-5; no firm D call. The CDR3 runs to 13 residues. Trimming took off 1 base at V and 2 bases at J, with 5 bases between the two ends. The germline gives CDR1 SGHTA, CDR2 FQGTGA. The CDR3: CASSLIGQETQYF. CDR3 bases: TGTGCCAGCAGCTTAATAGGTCAAGAGACCCAGTACTTC.

This clonotype was counted a few times. V and J are TRBV4-2 and TRBJ1-2; D is perhaps TRBD1 (6 bases). Germline values: CDR1 LGHNA, CDR2 YNFKEQ. The V end was cut by 4 bases, the J end by 4 bases, with 16 bases between. The CDR3 contains 15 residues. CDR3 sequence reads: CASSPDRLTLYGYTF. The CDR3 DNA reads TGTGCCAGCAGCCCAGACAGGCTGACCCTCTATGGCTACACCTTC.

This clonotype was recorded many times. This chain joins TRBV7-9 and TRBJ2-4; 7 bases line up with TRBD1. This CDR3 is built from 15 residues. V shed 5 bases, J shed 5 bases, and the junction held 9 bases outside the gene matches. Germline lookup yields CDR1 SEHNR and CDR2 FQNEAQ (reference sequence). The CDR3 reads CASSPPGQKENIQYF. The DNA of the CDR3 is TGTGCCAGCAGCCCCCCGGGACAGAAGGAAAACATTCAGTACTTC.

This clonotype has just a few counts. This chain links TRBV20-1 with TRBJ2-2, with D possibly being TRBD1 (6 bases). Per germline, CDR1 DFQATT and CDR2 SNEGSKA (reference sequence). The CDR3 is made up of 15 amino acids. V was pared by 6 bases and J by 2 bases, with 16 bases between. As DNA, the CDR3 is TGCAGTGCCGCGGAGGCAGGGACAAACACCGGGGAGCTGTTTTTT. This codes for CSAAEAGTNTGELFF.

In its sample, this clonotype was seen many times. The J gene is TRBJ1-1, the V gene TRBV20-1; 7 nucleotides align to TRBD1. CDR3 length: 13 amino acids. The germline V gene has CDR1 DFQATT and CDR2 SNEGSKA (reference sequence). With 7 bases clipped from V and 3 bases from J, the junction kept 8 bases outside the gene matches. The CDR3 DNA is TGCAGTGGTGTGGCAGGGGGGGACACTGAAGCTTTCTTT. Translation: CSGVAGGDTEAFF.

As regards this clonotype: One base away lies a much larger clone, so this may be a sequencing read error. Here the CDR3 reads CASNRTHQETQYF. In nucleotides, the CDR3 is TGTGCCAGCAACCGGACCCACCAAGAGACCCAGTACTTC. This rearrangement joins TRBV7-2 to TRBJ2-5, with D hard to call. Deletions cut 7 bases from V and 0 bases from J, with 9 bases between. This CDR3 has 13 residues. Germline values: CDR1 SGHTA, CDR2 FQGNSA.

The chain couples TRBV3-1 to TRBJ2-5; D is possibly TRBD1 (5 bases). Germline V gene sequence: CDR1 LGHDT, CDR2 YNNKEL (reference sequence). The CDR3 is 16 residues long. V lost 0 bases and J lost 1, with 12 bases in between. CDR3 coding DNA: TGTGCCAGCAGCCAAGACTTGGTACAGGCCCAAGAGACCCAGTACTTC. It codes for CASSQDLVQAQETQYF.

This clonotype was seen many times. This chain connects TRBV6-2 or TRBV6-3 to TRBJ2-5, with 9 bases aligning to TRBD1. V lost 3 bases, J lost 5 bases, and 4 bases stayed unmatched. Germline CDR1 MNHEY, CDR2 SVGEGT. The CDR3 extends over 14 amino acids. The CDR3 sequence is CASSYTGGVETQYF. The CDR3 nucleotides are TGTGCCAGCAGTTATACAGGGGGCGTGGAGACCCAGTACTTC.

Notes on this clonotype: This clone may be a read error of a much larger clone one base away. The V and J genes are TRBV5-5 and TRBJ1-1; D gene ambiguous. V was shortened by 0 bases and J by 11 bases, with 11 bases between the two germline ends. Germline values: CDR1 SGHKS, CDR2 YYEKEE (reference sequence). The CDR3 is 12 amino acids. The DNA for the CDR3 is TGTGCCAGCAGCTTGGCCGTGGGAAAGGCTTTCTTT. It translates to CASSLAVGKAFF.

This clonotype was picked up many times. The V and J genes are TRBV7-2 and TRBJ2-2, with D tentatively TRBD1 (6 bases). V was cut by 2 bases and J by 0 bases, with 10 bases left in between. Germline CDR1 is SGHTA and CDR2 is FQGNSA. The CDR3 spans 16 residues. CDR3 nucleotide sequence: TGTGCCAGCAGCTTAAAATACAGGGCGAACACCGGGGAGCTGTTTTTT. Residues: CASSLKYRANTGELFF.

The chain combines TRBV5-4 with TRBJ2-3, with 15 positions matching TRBD2. The CDR3 has 17 amino acids. Germline V gene data show CDR1 as SGHNT and CDR2 as YYREEE (reference sequence). V was pared by 4 bases and J by 3 bases, with 6 bases of the junction left unmatched. In DNA form, the CDR3 reads TGTGCCAGCAGCCCGGGGACTAGCGGGAGGAATACAGATACGCAGTATTTT. Translation gives CASSPGTSGRNTDTQYF.

This clonotype appeared a few times. The chain uses TRBV3-1 and TRBJ1-1; 8 nucleotides agree with TRBD1. Germline trimming cut 4 bases from V and 4 bases from J; bases unmatched to any gene: 14. Looked up from germline, CDR1 is LGHDT and CDR2 is YNNKEL (reference sequence). CDR3 size: 17 residues. The CDR3 loop is CASSLIQGGGAFTEAFF. CDR3 coding DNA: TGTGCCAGCAGCCTGATACAGGGGGGGGGCGCATTCACTGAAGCTTTCTTT.

This clonotype was seen at least ten times. V and J are TRBV28 and TRBJ2-2; the D is unclear. This CDR3 has 17 amino acids. V gave up 5 bases and J gave up 3 bases, with 19 bases separating them. Per the germline V gene, CDR1 is MDHEN and CDR2 is SYDVKM. The CDR3 spells CASSDGATRPHTGELFF. Here the CDR3 DNA reads TGTGCCAGCAGTGACGGTGCGACGCGACCGCACACCGGGGAGCTGTTTTTT. Full variable domain (rest looked up from reference TRBV28 and TRBJ2-2): DVKVTQSSRYLVKRTGEKVFLECVQDMDHENMFWYRQDPGLGLRLIYFSYDVKMKEKGDIPEGYSVSREKKERFSLILESASTNQTSMYLCASSDGATRPHTGELFFGEGSRLTVL.

This chain connects TRBV20-1 to TRBJ2-1; 7 nucleotides agree with TRBD2. The CDR3 consists of 16 residues. V lost 0 bases to trimming and J lost 7 bases; unmatched junction nucleotides: 12. CDR1 and CDR2 (germline): DFQATT, SNEGSKA (reference sequence). The CDR3: CSARDPRTRISNEQFF. In nucleotides, the CDR3 is TGCAGTGCTAGAGATCCAAGGACTAGGATTTCGAATGAGCAGTTCTTC.

In its sample, this clonotype was seen many times. The chain is built from TRBV7-2 and TRBJ2-3, with TRBD2 identical over 13 bases. The CDR3 has 18 residues. The ends lost 3 bases at V and 6 bases at J; junction bases unmatched: 12. Germline CDR1 is SGHTA and CDR2 is FQGNSA. The CDR3 loop reads CASSLQTGLAGRRDTQYF. As DNA, the CDR3 is TGTGCCAGCAGCTTGCAAACGGGACTAGCGGGGCGTCGGGATACGCAGTATTTT.

In this sample, this clonotype turned up a few times. The chain joins TRBV20-1 to TRBJ2-2, with 13 bases matching TRBD2. V was clipped by 5 bases and J by 4 bases; unmatched bases: 7. This CDR3 has 16 residues. Looked up from germline, CDR1 is DFQATT and CDR2 is SNEGSKA (reference sequence). CDR3 sequence: CSAARLAGGFTGELFF. DNA of the CDR3: TGCAGTGCTGCAAGACTAGCGGGAGGCTTCACCGGGGAGCTGTTTTTT.

There are many counts of this clonotype. This chain links TRBV18 with TRBJ2-5; 7 positions match TRBD1. V shed 3 bases and J 4 bases; nucleotides not matched to a gene: 11. Germline V CDR1 and CDR2: KGHSH, LQKENI. The CDR3 length is 16 residues. This CDR3 is CASSPRGQNGRETQYF. DNA of the CDR3: TGTGCCAGCTCACCCCGGGGACAGAATGGGCGAGAGACCCAGTACTTC.

The genes are TRBV6-5 and TRBJ2-3, with D perhaps TRBD1 (5 bases). The germline gives CDR1 MNHEY, CDR2 SVGAGI. The CDR3 has 14 residues. Between the trimmed V and J ends, which lost 3 bases and 2 bases, there was a span of 9 bases. CDR3 loop: CASSYRTYTDTQYF. Here the CDR3 DNA reads TGTGCCAGCAGTTATAGGACATACACAGATACGCAGTATTTT.

At least ten counts were recorded for this clonotype. The genes are TRBV10-3 and TRBJ1-2, with D possibly TRBD1 on 6 matching bases. The germline V gene encodes CDR1 ENHRY and CDR2 SYGVKD. The V gene lost 6 bases and the J gene lost 5 bases, with 22 bases spanning the gap. The length of the CDR3 is 16 residues. In nucleotides, the CDR3 is TGTGCCATCAGCCAGCCCGAGGACAGCGTTTGGTATGGCTACACCTTC. This codes for CAISQPEDSVWYGYTF.

This clonotype occurred many times. The chain recombines TRBV6-2 or TRBV6-3 with TRBJ2-3; D may be TRBD1 or TRBD2 (5 bases each). CDR3 length: 15 residues. The V and J ends lost 6 bases and 0 bases respectively, with 13 bases between them. CDR1 is MNHEY, CDR2 SVGEGT, per germline. The CDR3 reads CASRERGFSTDTQYF. CDR3 in DNA: TGTGCCAGCAGGGAGAGGGGTTTTAGCACAGATACGCAGTATTTT.

This clonotype has just one count. The V gene is TRBV19, the J gene TRBJ1-1, with 10 bases aligning to TRBD1. V was clipped by 5 bases and J by 1 base; unmatched bases: 7. Germline CDR1 reads LNHDA; CDR2 reads SQIVND (reference sequence). This CDR3 has 16 residues. The CDR3 here is CASSLDRGEWNTEAFF. The CDR3 nucleotides are TGTGCCAGTAGTTTGGACAGGGGGGAATGGAACACTGAAGCTTTCTTT. Based on the CDR3 plus reference TRBV19 and TRBJ1-1, the full variable domain is DGGITQSPKYLFRKEGQNVTLSCEQNLNHDAMYWYRQDPGQGLRLIYYSQIVNDFQKGDIAEGYSVSREKKESFPLTVTSAQKNPTAFYLCASSLDRGEWNTEAFFGQGTRLTVV.

This rearrangement joins TRBV6-1 to TRBJ1-2; D gene uncertain. V was cut by 4 bases and J by 5 bases, with 17 bases left in between. In germline, CDR1 is MNHNS, CDR2 SASEGT. The CDR3 has 15 residues. The CDR3 DNA sequence: TGTGCCAGCAGTGGGAAAGGAACAGCCAATTATGGCTACACCTTC. Encoded protein: CASSGKGTANYGYTF.

In its sample, this clonotype was seen many times. The chain is built from TRBV2 and TRBJ2-1; TRBD1 is a possible D gene (6 bases). Between the trimmed V and J ends, which lost 3 bases and 0 bases, there was a span of 9 bases. Per the germline V gene, CDR1 is SNHLY and CDR2 is FYNNEI. The CDR3 is made up of 15 amino acids. The CDR3 sequence: CASSDRGISYNEQFF. The DNA of the CDR3 is TGTGCCAGCAGTGACAGGGGAATCTCCTACAATGAGCAGTTCTTC.

In this sample, this clonotype turned up a few times. The chain carries TRBV7-2 and TRBJ1-5, with D uncertain. CDR3 length: 16 residues. Germline V gene sequence: CDR1 SGHTA, CDR2 FQGNSA. The germline V and J ends were trimmed by 2 bases and 5 bases, with 16 bases remaining between them. The chain's CDR3 is CTSSLFPQRKYQPQHF. CDR3 nucleotides: TGTACCAGCAGCTTATTCCCACAGAGAAAGTATCAGCCCCAGCATTTT.

The genes are TRBV20-1 and TRBJ1-2; 8 nucleotides line up with TRBD1. CDR3 length equals 13 residues. Germline values: CDR1 DFQATT, CDR2 SNEGSKA (reference sequence). The J segment lost 4 bases and the V segment lost 5 bases, leaving 6 bases of the junction unmatched. The CDR3 nucleotides are TGCAGTGCTGAAACAGGGGGGTTCTATGGCTACACCTTC. Translating it yields CSAETGGFYGYTF.

This clonotype showed up many times. The rearrangement uses TRBV7-9 and TRBJ1-2, with a possible D match to TRBD1 (5 bases). The CDR3 has 15 amino acids. Germline V gene sequence: CDR1 SEHNR, CDR2 FQNEAQ (reference sequence). Between the trimmed V and J ends, which lost 2 bases and 7 bases, there was a span of 17 bases. CDR3 protein: CASSLRSGAMGGYTF. In nucleotides, the CDR3 is TGTGCCAGCAGCTTACGGAGTGGGGCTATGGGTGGCTACACCTTC.

This clonotype was counted a few times. The chain combines TRBV27 with TRBJ2-7; TRBD1 is a possible D gene (5 bases). The CDR3 sequence is 15 residues long. Trimming took 3 bases from V and 1 from J, leaving 13 bases between them. Per germline, CDR1 MNHEY and CDR2 SMNVEV (reference sequence). This CDR3 reads CASSFSRQNSYEQYF. DNA for the CDR3: TGTGCCAGCAGTTTTTCCCGACAGAATTCCTACGAGCAGTACTTC.